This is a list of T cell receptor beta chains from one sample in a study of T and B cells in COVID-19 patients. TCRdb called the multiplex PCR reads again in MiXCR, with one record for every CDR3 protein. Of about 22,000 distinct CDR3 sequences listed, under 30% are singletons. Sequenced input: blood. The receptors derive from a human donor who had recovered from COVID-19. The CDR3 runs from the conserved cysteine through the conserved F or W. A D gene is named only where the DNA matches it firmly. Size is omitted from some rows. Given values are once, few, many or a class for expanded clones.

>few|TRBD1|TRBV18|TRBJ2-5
TGTGCCAGCTCTCCGACAGGGTTTGGAGAGACCCAGTACTTC
CASSPTGFGETQYF
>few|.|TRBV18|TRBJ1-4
TGTGCCAGCTCACAGGGGTTCGGCGCAACTAATGAAAAACTGTTTTTT
CASSQGFGATNEKLFF
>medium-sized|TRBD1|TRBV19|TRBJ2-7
TGTGCCAGTAGTACTCGACAGGGACGAATCTACGAGCAGTACTTC
CASSTRQGRIYEQYF
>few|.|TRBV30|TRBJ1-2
TGTGCCTGGAGTACGGCAGCTAACTATGGCTACACCTTC
CAWSTAANYGYTF
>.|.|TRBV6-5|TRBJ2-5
TGTGCCAGCCAGGGGAGCGGGGTCCAAGAGACCCAGTACTTC
CASQGSGVQETQYF
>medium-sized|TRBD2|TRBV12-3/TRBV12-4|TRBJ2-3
TGTGCCAGCAGTTTAAGGACTAGCGGCACAGATACGCAGTATTTT
CASSLRTSGTDTQYF
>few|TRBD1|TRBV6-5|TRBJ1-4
TGTGCCAGCAGTTACTCGCAGGGGGTATCGGATGAAAAACTGTTTTTT
CASSYSQGVSDEKLFF
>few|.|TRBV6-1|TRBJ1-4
TGTGCCAGCAGTGAAGCGAGGTGGGCGGCAGGTTCTGAAAAACTGTTTTTT
CASSEARWAAGSEKLFF
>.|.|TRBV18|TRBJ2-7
TGTGCCAGCTCACGGTCCGCCGCCGACGAGCAGTACTTC
CASSRSAADEQYF
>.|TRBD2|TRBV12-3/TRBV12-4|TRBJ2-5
TGTGCCAGCAGTCTCCCTAGCGGGAGTTTCCAAGAGACCCAGTACTTC
CASSLPSGSFQETQYF
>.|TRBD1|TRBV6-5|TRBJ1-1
TGTGCCAGCAATCCCCCCTTCGACAGGGGAACTGAAGCTTTCTTT
CASNPPFDRGTEAFF
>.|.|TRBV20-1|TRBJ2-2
TGCAGTGCTAGGCAGGGAAACACCGGGGAGCTGTTTTTT
CSARQGNTGELFF
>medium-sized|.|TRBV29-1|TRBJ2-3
TGCAGCGCCTCACCCGGGACCCCCACGGATACGCAGTATTTT
CSASPGTPTDTQYF
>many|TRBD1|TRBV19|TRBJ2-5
TGTGCCAGTAGCAATCGTCAGGGGGCCGGAGAGACCCAGTACTTC
CASSNRQGAGETQYF
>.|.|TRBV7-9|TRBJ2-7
TGTGCCAGCAGCCGGGACAAGGGAGGCGAGCAGTACTTC
CASSRDKGGEQYF
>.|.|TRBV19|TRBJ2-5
TGTGCCAGTAGTATAGTTGGGATTGCATCAAGGACCCAGTACTTC
CASSIVGIASRTQYF
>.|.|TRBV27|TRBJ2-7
TGTGCCATCAGTGGTAGTGGGGATGACGAGCAGTACTTC
CAISGSGDDEQYF
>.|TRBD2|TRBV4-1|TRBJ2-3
TGCGCCAGCAGCCAAGATGCTGCCACTAGCGGGGGATTTGCAGATACGCAGTATTTT
CASSQDAATSGGFADTQYF
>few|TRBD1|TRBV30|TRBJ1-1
TGTGCCTGGGTCCTATACAGGGGGGCTGAAGCTTTCTTT
CAWVLYRGAEAFF
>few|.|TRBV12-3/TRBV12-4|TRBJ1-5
TGTGCCAGCAACAAGCGGGGGGCAGGGCAGCCCCAGCATTTT
CASNKRGAGQPQHF
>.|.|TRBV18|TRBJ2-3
TGTGCCAGCTCACCACGCATCACAGATACGCAGTATTTT
CASSPRITDTQYF
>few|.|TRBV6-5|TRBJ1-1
TGTGCCAGCAGTTACTCAATCTTCACTGAAGCTTTCTTT
CASSYSIFTEAFF
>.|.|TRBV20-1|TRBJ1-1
TGCAGTGCTAGTCAGGCGAGAACTGAAGCTTTCTTT
CSASQARTEAFF
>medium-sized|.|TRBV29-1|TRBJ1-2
TGCAGCGTTGATAGCTTCTATGGCTACACCTTC
CSVDSFYGYTF
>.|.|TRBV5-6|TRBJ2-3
TGTGCCAGCAGCTTATTAGCGGTTAGAAGCACAGATACGCAGTATTTT
CASSLLAVRSTDTQYF
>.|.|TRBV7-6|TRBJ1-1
TGTGCCAGCAGCTTAGATCCGGGAGCGGCTTTCTTT
CASSLDPGAAFF
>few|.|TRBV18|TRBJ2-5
TGTGCCAGCTCACCTATCGACCAAGAGACCCAGTACTTC
CASSPIDQETQYF
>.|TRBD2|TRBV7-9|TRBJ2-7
TGTGCCAGCAGCTTAGAAATCGGGAGGGACTTCTACGAGCAGTACTTC
CASSLEIGRDFYEQYF
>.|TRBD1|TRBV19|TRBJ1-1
TGTGCCAGTAGTGTTGGACAGGGGACTGAAGCTTTCTTT
CASSVGQGTEAFF
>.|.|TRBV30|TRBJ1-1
TGTGCCTGGTCCAGGGCCAACACTGAAGCTTTCTTT
CAWSRANTEAFF
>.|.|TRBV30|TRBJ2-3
TGTGCCTGGGCTAGGGGGGGGGAAGATACGCAGTATTTT
CAWARGGEDTQYF
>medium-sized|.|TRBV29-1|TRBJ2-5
TGCAGCGTTGAAGATCGATCGACCTTGTGGACCCAGTACTTC
CSVEDRSTLWTQYF
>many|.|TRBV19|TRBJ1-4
TGTGCCAGTAGTATAGAAACCGCAACTAATGAAAAACTGTTTTTT
CASSIETATNEKLFF
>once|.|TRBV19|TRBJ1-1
TGTGCCAGTAGCCTACGACAGGATTCTGAAGCTTTCTTT
CASSLRQDSEAFF
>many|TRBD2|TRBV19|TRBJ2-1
TGTGCCAGTAGTCCGGAAAAACTAGCGGGAGTAGGGAATGAGCAGTTCTTC
CASSPEKLAGVGNEQFF
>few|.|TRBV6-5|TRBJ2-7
TGTGCCACCCAGGGGTTCTTAGCCTACGAGCAGTACTTC
CATQGFLAYEQYF
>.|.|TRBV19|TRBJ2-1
TGTGCCAGTAGTATAGATTGGACCGTTGGATCCTACAATGAGCAGTTCTTC
CASSIDWTVGSYNEQFF
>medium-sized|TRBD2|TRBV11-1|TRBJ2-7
TGTGCCAGCAGCTTAAGTTTAGCGGGAGGGCCCAGCGAGCAGTACTTC
CASSLSLAGGPSEQYF
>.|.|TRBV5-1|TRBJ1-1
TGCGCCAGCAGCGTGGGACTTAAGGGCACTGAAGCTTTCTTT
CASSVGLKGTEAFF
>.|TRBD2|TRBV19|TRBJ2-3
TGTGCCAGCAGCTTGGCCGGGGGACTAGACGAAGATACGCAGTATTTT
CASSLAGGLDEDTQYF
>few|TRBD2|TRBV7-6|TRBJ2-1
TGTGCCAGCAGCTACTCGGGGGGTTGGTGGCAGTTCTTC
CASSYSGGWWQFF
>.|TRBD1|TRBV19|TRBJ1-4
TGTGCCAGTAGTCCGGGACAGGGGGGAACTAATGAAAAACTGTTTTTT
CASSPGQGGTNEKLFF
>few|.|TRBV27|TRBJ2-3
TGTGCCAGCAGTTTACGGGGGCCCCCCGCAGATACGCAGTATTTT
CASSLRGPPADTQYF
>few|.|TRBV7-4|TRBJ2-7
TGTGCCAGCAGCAACTACCGGGACAACTACGAGCAGTACTTC
CASSNYRDNYEQYF
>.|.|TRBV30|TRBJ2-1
TGTGCCTGGAGTGTACGGGCAGGGAACAATGAGCAGTTCTTC
CAWSVRAGNNEQFF
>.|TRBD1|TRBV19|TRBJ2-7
TGTGCCAGTAGTATAGACGGGACAGGGGTGGTTCCGTACTTC
CASSIDGTGVVPYF
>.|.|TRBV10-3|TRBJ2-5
TGTGCCATCAGTGAGCCCGGGGCGCTCATTGAGGGGGAGACCCAGTACTTC
CAISEPGALIEGETQYF
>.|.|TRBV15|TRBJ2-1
TGTGCCACAGCAGGACAGGAGGGCCACGAGCAGTTCTTC
CATAGQEGHEQFF
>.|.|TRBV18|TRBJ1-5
TGTGCCAGCTCACCACCTAATCGTGACGGTCGCAATCAGCCCCAGCATTTT
CASSPPNRDGRNQPQHF
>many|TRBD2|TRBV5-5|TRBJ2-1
TGTGCCAGCAGCCCGGGCGGGGGAGGGCCTGGCAATGAGCAGTTCTTC
CASSPGGGGPGNEQFF
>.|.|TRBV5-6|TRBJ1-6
TGTGCCAGCAGCTTGGGGGGTTACAATTCACCCCTCCACTTT
CASSLGGYNSPLHF
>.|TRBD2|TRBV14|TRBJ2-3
TGTGCCAGCAGTAGGCGGGGGAGCACAGATACGCAGTATTTT
CASSRRGSTDTQYF
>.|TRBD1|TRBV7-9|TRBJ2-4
TGTGCCAGCAGCTTAGGGGACAGGGCCATTCAGTACTTC
CASSLGDRAIQYF
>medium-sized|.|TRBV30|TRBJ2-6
TGTGCCTGGAGGGGGGGATCTGGGGCCAACGTCCTGACTTTC
CAWRGGSGANVLTF
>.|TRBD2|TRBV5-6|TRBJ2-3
TGTGCCAGCGCCCTTTTAGCGGGGGAGGGTACAGATATGCAGTATTTT
CASALLAGEGTDMQYF
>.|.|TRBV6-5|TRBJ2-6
TGTGCCAGCAGTCGTCTGGACTCTGGGGCCAACGTCCTGACTTTC
CASSRLDSGANVLTF